Each of the 15 T cell receptor beta chains below was sequenced from the same sample in a study of blood T cell repertoires in COVID-19 (dated by TCRdb to 2018 to 2020). The library was built by means of the immunoSEQ multiplex PCR assay. The source is immuneACCESS, and TCRdb retained only in-frame sequences with V and J called. Part of the clones is not carried over; for the studies checked, unresolved V genes explain less than half of this, and the remainder is unexplained. A total of about 400,000 clones appear in this sample, 88% of them only once. Jointly, the top ten make up around 0.91% of the sample. Sequencing used PBMCs or T cells enriched from blood (not recorded which). The source is a woman aged 30 to 39 with acute COVID-19.

The chain recombines TRBV5-6 with TRBJ2-7; TRBD1 matches at 10 bases. CDR3 length: 15 residues. CDR1 is SGHDT and CDR2 is YYEEEE in the germline V gene. V gave up 0 bases and J gave up 4 bases; unmatched junction bases: 4. CDR3 residues: CASSLGTGGRYEQYF. DNA of the CDR3: TGTGCCAGCAGCTTGGGGACAGGGGGACGGTACGAGCAGTACTTC.

CDR3 residues: CASMEGRNTEAFF. In DNA, the CDR3 is TGTGCCAGCATGGAAGGGAGAAACACTGAAGCTTTCTTT. The gene calls are TRBV25-1 and TRBJ1-1, with no clear D. The CDR3 covers 13 residues. CDR1 and CDR2 (germline): MGHDK, SYGVNS. The V and J ends lost 7 bases and 2 bases respectively, with 11 bases between them.

The J gene is TRBJ1-1, the V gene TRBV30; TRBD1 is a possible D gene (5 bases). The CDR3 consists of 15 residues. The germline gives CDR1 GTSNPN, CDR2 SVGIG (reference sequence). The V gene lost 0 bases and the J gene lost 6 bases, with 17 bases spanning the gap. As DNA, the CDR3 is TGTGCCTGGAGTGTATCGGGGGAGGGAATGGCTGAAGCTTTCTTT. It codes for CAWSVSGEGMAEAFF.

This clone was recorded once. Other DNA sequences in this specimen translate into the identical CDR3. The rearrangement links TRBV19 to TRBJ1-1; 7 nucleotides match TRBD1. Germline values: CDR1 LNHDA, CDR2 SQIVND (reference sequence). This CDR3 is 14 amino acids long. V was clipped by 3 bases and J by 1 base; unmatched bases: 2. CDR3 amino acids: CASSIQGGNTEAFF. The CDR3 DNA reads TGTGCCAGTAGTATCCAGGGGGGGAACACTGAAGCTTTCTTT.

The chain is built from TRBV7-3 and TRBJ1-1, with D uncertain. The V end was cut by 1 base, the J end by 6 bases, with 9 bases between. Germline V gene data show CDR1 as SGHTA and CDR2 as FQGTGA. CDR3 size: 13 residues. The CDR3, as DNA: TGTGCCAGCAGCTTAATGGAGTTATCTGAAGCTTTCTTT. It encodes CASSLMELSEAFF. Full variable domain (missing parts from reference TRBV7-3 and TRBJ1-1): GAGVSQTPSNKVTEKGKYVELRCDPISGHTALYWYRQSLGQGPEFLIYFQGTGAADDSGLPNDRFFAVRPEGSVSTLKIQRTERGDSAVYLCASSLMELSEAFFGQGTRLTVV.

The chain couples TRBV7-3 to TRBJ2-5; 9 bases agree with TRBD2. Germline V gene lookup returns CDR1 SGHTA and CDR2 FQGTGA. V trimming: 11 bases; J trimming: 1 base; junction bases outside the gene matches: 8. The CDR3 runs 14 residues. For the CDR3, the DNA is TGTGCCGGTTACGTAGCGGGGGCCCAAGAGACCCAGTACTTC. Its translation is CAGYVAGAQETQYF.

The chain is built from TRBV4-1 and TRBJ2-7; TRBD2 matches at 8 bases. The CDR3 length is 13 residues. Germline trimming cut 2 bases from V and 6 bases from J; bases unmatched to any gene: 3. The germline V gene has CDR1 MGHRA and CDR2 YSYEKL. CDR3 loop: CASSQSGGSEQYF. The CDR3 nucleotides are TGCGCCAGCAGCCAAAGCGGGGGAAGCGAGCAGTACTTC.

The chain has TRBV6-5 and TRBJ2-4; TRBD1 matches 12 bases. With 5 bases clipped from V and 10 bases from J, the junction kept 6 bases outside the gene matches. From germline, CDR1 is MNHEY and CDR2 SVGAGI. CDR3 size: 14 residues. CDR3: CASSPGQGAGIQYF. As DNA, the CDR3 is TGTGCCAGCAGTCCGGGACAGGGGGCAGGGATTCAGTACTTC.

This sequence joins TRBV18 and TRBJ2-3; TRBD1 might be the D (7 bases). This CDR3 has 17 residues. Germline CDR1 is KGHSH and CDR2 is LQKENI. V was pared by 3 bases and J by 1 base, with 17 bases between. CDR3 in amino acids: CASSPNRQGGGTDTQYF. As DNA, the CDR3 is TGTGCCAGCTCACCGAACAGACAGGGAGGCGGCACAGATACGCAGTATTTT.

This clone has a single count. V is TRBV7-9 and J is TRBJ1-1; 7 nucleotides agree with TRBD1. CDR1 and CDR2 from the germline V gene are SEHNR and FQNEAQ (reference sequence). The CDR3 extends over 13 amino acids. V shed 5 bases and J 5 bases; nucleotides not matched to a gene: 5. The CDR3 DNA follows: TGTGCCAGCAGCACAGGGGTTGGAACTGAAGCTTTCTTT. Amino acid sequence: CASSTGVGTEAFF.

The chain links TRBV19 to TRBJ1-2; 9 nucleotides align to TRBD1. The length of the CDR3 is 16 residues. J lost 3 bases, V lost 6 bases, and 11 bases had no gene match. Germline V gene lookup returns CDR1 LNHDA and CDR2 SQIVND (reference sequence). The CDR3 sequence: CASSPGPDRGYYGYTF. CDR3 in DNA: TGTGCCAGTAGCCCCGGTCCGGACAGGGGATACTATGGCTACACCTTC.

The chain couples TRBV10-2 to TRBJ1-1; 10 nucleotides align to TRBD1. Germline V gene lookup returns CDR1 WSHSY and CDR2 SAAADI. This CDR3 comprises 16 residues. J lost 1 base, V lost 8 bases, and 10 bases had no gene match. CDR3: CASGDRGRSGNTEAFF. The CDR3 nucleotides read TGCGCCAGCGGAGACAGGGGGCGATCGGGGAACACTGAAGCTTTCTTT.

V is TRBV2 and J is TRBJ2-3; TRBD1 matches 9 bases. CDR3 length: 13 amino acids. V was pared by 11 bases and J by 4 bases, with 7 bases of the junction left unmatched. CDR1 and CDR2 (germline): SNHLY, FYNNEI. CDR3 amino acids: CAHWDREPDTQYF. The CDR3 DNA follows: TGTGCCCACTGGGACAGGGAGCCAGATACGCAGTATTTT.

The CDR3 bases are TGTGCCAGCAGTGAGGTCAGGGGGCCCAGCACTGAAGCTTTCTTT. It specifies CASSEVRGPSTEAFF. The chain links TRBV6-1 to TRBJ1-1; 8 bases map to TRBD1. The CDR3 spans 15 residues. Germline CDR1 MNHNS, CDR2 SASEGT. V gave up 3 bases and J gave up 4 bases; unmatched junction bases: 7.

The gene calls are TRBV19 and TRBJ1-6, with 8 bases fitting TRBD1. This CDR3 contains 15 residues. V lost 3 bases and J lost 10; bases outside the gene matches: 8. CDR1 and CDR2 (germline): LNHDA, SQIVND (reference sequence). The CDR3 bases are TGTGCCAGTAGTATTACAGGGGGTATAGGATCACCCCTCCACTTT. Its protein is CASSITGGIGSPLHF. Combining the CDR3 with reference TRBV19 and TRBJ1-6 gives the whole variable domain DGGITQSPKYLFRKEGQNVTLSCEQNLNHDAMYWYRQDPGQGLRLIYYSQIVNDFQKGDIAEGYSVSREKKESFPLTVTSAQKNPTAFYLCASSITGGIGSPLHFGNGTRLTVT.